This is a list of T cell receptor beta chains from one sample in a study of shared clonotypes between healthy human individuals. The method was immunoSEQ multiplex PCR; TCRdb's version includes in-frame clones alone and lacks a portion of them. The data show some 630,000 clones, with around 96% seen just once and about 0.11% held by the top ten. The sequencing input was naive CD8+ T cells sorted from blood. The receptors originated from a woman aged 25-40 years in good health. The CDR3 runs from the conserved cysteine through the conserved F or W. The D gene is left open where the match is weak. Size is stated for part of the rows, as once, few or many counts, or as a class when the clone is expanded.

abundance | j_gene | len | d_gene | v_gene | CDR3nt | CDR3aa
NA | TRBJ2-5 | 15 | TRBD2 | TRBV4-2 | TGTGCCAGCAGCCCAGGAGCGGGAGGACAAGAGACCCAGTACTTC | CASSPGAGGQETQYF
few | TRBJ2-7 | 13 | NA | TRBV27 | TGTGCCAGCAGTGGAACGCTGGCCTACGAGCAGTACTTC | CASSGTLAYEQYF
NA | TRBJ2-7 | 16 | TRBD2 | TRBV7-8 | TGTGCCAGCAGACCCACCGGGACTAGCGGATTCTACGAGCAGTACTTC | CASRPTGTSGFYEQYF
NA | TRBJ2-7 | 15 | TRBD2 | TRBV28 | TGTGCCAGCAGCGTTGTCCTAGCGGGTACCTACGAGCAGTACTTC | CASSVVLAGTYEQYF
NA | TRBJ2-5 | 15 | NA | TRBV11-1 | TGTGCCAGCAGCTTAGCGGGGGGCAGGCTGGAGACCCAGTACTTC | CASSLAGGRLETQYF
once | TRBJ2-5 | 16 | TRBD2 | TRBV13 | TGTGCCAGCACCCAACTAGGCGGGAGGGCCAGGGAGACCCAGTACTTC | CASTQLGGRARETQYF
once | TRBJ2-1 | 16 | NA | TRBV27 | TGTGCCAGCAGCTTCCAAATTGCGACGAGTTACAATGAGCAGTTCTTC | CASSFQIATSYNEQFF
NA | TRBJ2-6 | 16 | NA | TRBV5-4 | TGTGCCAGCAGCCCCCGGGAGTACTCTGGGGCCAACGTCCTGACTTTC | CASSPREYSGANVLTF
NA | TRBJ1-1 | 13 | TRBD1 | TRBV25-1 | TGTGCCAGCAGCTCACAGGGGGCGACTGAAGCTTTCTTT | CASSSQGATEAFF
NA | TRBJ2-1 | 17 | NA | TRBV28 | TGTGCCAGCAAGGGCTTACTCAGGTTTACCAGCCTCAATGAGCAGTTCTTC | CASKGLLRFTSLNEQFF
NA | TRBJ1-5 | 18 | NA | TRBV21-1 | TGTGCCAGCAGCAAAGGGTGGCAGGTCAGGGTTTGCAATCAGCCCCAGCATTTT | CASSKGWQVRVCNQPQHF
NA | TRBJ2-7 | 15 | NA | TRBV4-1 | TGCGCCAGCAGCCAGGGGCGACAGCTCTCCTACGAGCAGTACTTC | CASSQGRQLSYEQYF
NA | TRBJ1-2 | 16 | NA | TRBV19 | TGTGCCAGTAGTATAGCGGGTTTGTTCGGGGCCTATGGCTACACCTTC | CASSIAGLFGAYGYTF
NA | TRBJ2-7 | 15 | TRBD2 | TRBV5-6 | TGTGCCAGCAGCTTGGACCTAGCGGGACCAAACGAGCAGTACTTC | CASSLDLAGPNEQYF
NA | TRBJ1-2 | 11 | NA | TRBV10-2 | TGCGCCAGCAGTGACTCGTCAACAAAGACCTTC | CASSDSSTKTF
NA | TRBJ2-2 | 15 | NA | TRBV9 | TGTGCCAGCAGCGTAGACGGACGACACACCGGGGAGCTGTTTTTT | CASSVDGRHTGELFF
NA | TRBJ1-1 | 13 | NA | TRBV27 | TGTGCCATCGCCCGGACAGCCTACACTGAAGCTTTCTTT | CAIARTAYTEAFF
NA | TRBJ2-7 | 14 | NA | TRBV7-8 | TGTGCCAGCAGCTCTCTGGACGGGACCTACGAGCAGTACTTC | CASSSLDGTYEQYF
NA | TRBJ2-5 | 13 | NA | TRBV7-8 | TGTGCCAGCAACCCAGGGGGGGGAGAGACCCAGTACTTC | CASNPGGGETQYF
NA | TRBJ1-1 | 19 | NA | TRBV19 | TGTGCCAGTAGTATTCAGGGTCGGGACTTCGGGAAGGGGAACACTGAAGCTTTCTTT | CASSIQGRDFGKGNTEAFF
NA | TRBJ1-1 | 12 | NA | TRBV11-2 | TGTGCCAGCAGCTTAGGGTCGGGTGAAGCTTTCTTT | CASSLGSGEAFF